What follows describes a single T cell receptor beta chain. Its antigen is unidentified. The germline CDR1 and CDR2 sequences are SGHRS and YFSETQ. This CDR3 has 15 residues. V was clipped by 6 bases and J by 1 base; unmatched bases: 7. The sample originates from a study of neoadjuvant nivolumab and ipilimumab in lung cancer. Study-wide context: The combination arm added day-1 ipilimumab 1 mg/kg to nivolumab 3 mg/kg on days 1, 15, 29. Study-wide results and limits: Only a small number of samples underwent TCR sequencing.

Using immunoSEQ multiplex PCR, the repertoire was profiled, and TCRdb retains in-frame clones only, with some absent. The sample lists approximately 30,000 clones, approximately 85% seen once, with about 9% in the top ten. The V gene is TRBV5-1, the J gene TRBJ2-3; the match to TRBD2 covers 8 bases. This receptor was identified in an adult with non-small cell lung cancer. Material: tumor tissue, obtained after neoadjuvant nivolumab, alone or with ipilimumab, at or shortly before surgery. As DNA, the CDR3 is TGCGCCAGCACCCTTAGCGGGAAGGGCACAGATACGCAGTATTTT. This gives the protein CASTLSGKGTDTQYF.